This T cell receptor beta chain originates from a study of cytomegalovirus exposure and HLA in healthy donors. Sequencing used immunoSEQ multiplex PCR; TCRdb keeps in-frame clones, though not all of them. The sample has 120,000 to 150,000 clones, about 87% seen once; the top ten hold 4.5%. Study results and limitations: Subsequent analysis found a tendency for first-cohort TCR clusters to co-occur within the roughly 130 validation repertoires.

The length of the CDR3 is 15 residues. V was clipped by 6 bases and J by 7 bases; unmatched bases: 10. Germline CDR1 reads MGHDK; CDR2 reads SYGVNS. About this clone: The antigen remains undetermined.

This TCR derives from a man younger than 30 in good health and CMV-seropositive. The V and J genes are TRBV25-1 and TRBJ2-7; 12 positions agree with TRBD1. Sequences were obtained from PBMCs. The CDR3 sequence is CASRASGTGGREQYF. As DNA, the CDR3 is TGTGCCAGCAGAGCCTCCGGGACAGGGGGCAGGGAGCAGTACTTC.